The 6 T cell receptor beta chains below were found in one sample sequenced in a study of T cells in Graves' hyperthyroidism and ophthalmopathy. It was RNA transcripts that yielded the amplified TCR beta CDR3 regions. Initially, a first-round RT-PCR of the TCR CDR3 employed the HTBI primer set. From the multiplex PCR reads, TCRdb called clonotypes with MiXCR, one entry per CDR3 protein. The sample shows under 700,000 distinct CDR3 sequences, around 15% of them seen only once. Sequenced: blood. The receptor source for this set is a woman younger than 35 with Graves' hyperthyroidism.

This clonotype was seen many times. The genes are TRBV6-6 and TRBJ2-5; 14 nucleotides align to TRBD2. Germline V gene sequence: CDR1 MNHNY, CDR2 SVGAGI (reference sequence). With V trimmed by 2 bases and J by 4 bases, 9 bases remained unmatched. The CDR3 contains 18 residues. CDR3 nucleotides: TGTGCCAGCAGTTACCGCGGACTAGCGGGAGGAGGCAGAGAGACCCAGTACTTC. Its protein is CASSYRGLAGGGRETQYF.

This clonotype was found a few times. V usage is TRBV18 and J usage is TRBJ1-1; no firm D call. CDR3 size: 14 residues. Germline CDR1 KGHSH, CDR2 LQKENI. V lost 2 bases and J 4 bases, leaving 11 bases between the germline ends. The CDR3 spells CASSPNSWGTEAFF. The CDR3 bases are TGTGCCAGCTCACCAAACAGTTGGGGCACTGAAGCTTTCTTT.

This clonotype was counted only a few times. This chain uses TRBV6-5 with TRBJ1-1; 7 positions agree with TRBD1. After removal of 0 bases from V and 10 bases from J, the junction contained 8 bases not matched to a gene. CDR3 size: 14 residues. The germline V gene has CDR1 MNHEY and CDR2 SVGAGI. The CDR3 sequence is CASSYSGRGSGAFF. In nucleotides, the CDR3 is TGTGCCAGCAGTTACTCGGGCAGGGGGTCTGGAGCTTTCTTT.

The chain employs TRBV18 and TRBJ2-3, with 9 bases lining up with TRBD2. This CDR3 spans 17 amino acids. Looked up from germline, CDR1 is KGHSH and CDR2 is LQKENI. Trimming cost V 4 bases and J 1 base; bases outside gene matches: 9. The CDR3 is CASSLTIAGEGTDTQYF. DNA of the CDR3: TGTGCCAGCTCACTTACTATAGCGGGAGAGGGCACAGATACGCAGTATTTT.

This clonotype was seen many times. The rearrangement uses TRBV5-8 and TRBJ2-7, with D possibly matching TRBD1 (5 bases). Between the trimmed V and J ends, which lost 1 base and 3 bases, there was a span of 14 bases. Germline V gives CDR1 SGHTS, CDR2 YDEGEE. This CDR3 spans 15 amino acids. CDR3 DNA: TGTGCCAGCAGCTTGATATCAGACAGACGCTACGAGCAGTACTTC. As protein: CASSLISDRRYEQYF.

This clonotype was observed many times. DNA of the CDR3: TGCGCCAGCAGCTTGGGACAGAACGCCGAGACCCAGTACTTC. Its translation: CASSLGQNAETQYF. The rearrangement uses TRBV5-1 and TRBJ2-5, with a weak D call TRBD1 (5 bases). This CDR3 is 14 amino acids long. V lost 0 bases, J lost 5 bases, and 11 bases lay in between. Per the germline V gene, CDR1 is SGHRS and CDR2 is YFSETQ.